A single sample gave rise to the 5 T cell receptor beta chains below, sequenced in a study of T cells in Graves' hyperthyroidism and ophthalmopathy. There were TCR beta CDR3 regions amplified from RNA transcripts. The TCR CDR3 was amplified in a first-round RT-PCR using the HTBI primer set. Each CDR3 protein is one row after TCRdb ran MiXCR on the multiplex PCR reads. The repertoire holds 300,000 to 400,000 distinct CDR3 sequences, with under 25% as singletons. Sequencing used blood. The receptor source for this set is a woman aged 50 to 65 with Graves' hyperthyroidism.

Many counts were recorded for this clonotype. V and J are TRBV5-6 and TRBJ1-2, with 8 bases identical to TRBD1. The CDR3 runs 17 residues. The germline gives CDR1 SGHDT, CDR2 YYEEEE. With V trimmed by 4 bases and J by 7 bases, 18 bases remained unmatched. CDR3 coding DNA: TGTGCCAGCAGCGGAACGCTACAGGGGGAAAGAAGTAGTGGCTACACCTTC. Residues: CASSGTLQGERSSGYTF.

The chain combines TRBV3-1 with TRBJ2-3; TRBD2 matches 11 bases. Germline CDR1 reads LGHDT; CDR2 reads YNNKEL (reference sequence). The CDR3 sequence is 15 residues long. After removal of 3 bases from V and 4 bases from J, the junction contained 3 bases not matched to a gene. For the CDR3, the DNA is TGTGCCAGCAGCCAGCTAGCGGGAGGCCCAGATACGCAGTATTTT. Its translation is CASSQLAGGPDTQYF.

The rearrangement uses TRBV2 and TRBJ1-6; D gene uncertain. CDR1 is SNHLY and CDR2 is FYNNEI in the germline V gene. The CDR3 has 14 amino acids. Trimming pared 5 bases from V and 9 bases from J, leaving 14 bases between. In DNA, the CDR3 is TGTGCCAGCAGTTTGGGAGTGAGGAGTTCACCCCTCCACTTT. It codes for CASSLGVRSSPLHF.

Concerning this clonotype: Its ends do not fully match the called genes, so a read error is possible. This sequence joins TRBV2 and TRBJ2-2; D uncertain. Germline assignment: CDR1 SNHLY and CDR2 FYNNEI. There are 14 residues in the CDR3. The CDR3 here is CASSDPPNTGELFF. The CDR3 coding sequence is TGCGCCAGCAGTGACCCCCCGAACACCGGGGAGCTGTTTTTT.

This clonotype was counted a few times. V and J are TRBV2 and TRBJ2-2; perhaps TRBD1 as D (6 bases). Trimming removed 6 bases at V and 3 bases at J, with 14 bases between. The CDR3 contains 15 residues. The germline gives CDR1 SNHLY, CDR2 FYNNEI. CDR3 residues: CASRGTYRDTGELFF. As DNA, the CDR3 is TGTGCCAGCAGGGGGACCTACAGGGACACCGGGGAGCTGTTTTTT. Full variable domain (remainder filled in from reference TRBV2 and TRBJ2-2): EPEVTQTPSHQVTQMGQEVILRCVPISNHLYFYWYRQILGQKVEFLVSFYNNEISEKSEIFDDQFSVERPDGSNFTLKIRSTKLEDSAMYFCASRGTYRDTGELFFGEGSRLTVL.